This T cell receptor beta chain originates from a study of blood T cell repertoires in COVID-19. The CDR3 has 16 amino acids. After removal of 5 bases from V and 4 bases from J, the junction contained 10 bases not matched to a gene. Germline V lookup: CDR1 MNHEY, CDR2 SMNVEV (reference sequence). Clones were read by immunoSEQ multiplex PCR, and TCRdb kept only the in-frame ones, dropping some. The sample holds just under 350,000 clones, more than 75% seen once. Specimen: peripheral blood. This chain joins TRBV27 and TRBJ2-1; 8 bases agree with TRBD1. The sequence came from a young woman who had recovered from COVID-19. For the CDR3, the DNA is TGTGCCAGCAGTCGCGACAGGGGAACGCTATACAATGAGCAGTTCTTC. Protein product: CASSRDRGTLYNEQFF.